This record covers a single TCR beta chain. What it binds is not known. The sort gate was single viable CD3+CD4+CD8-CD45RO+ cells for memory CD4+ T cells. Donors' CMV status reflects serum IgG against pp150, pp28, p38, p52. TCRdb's table, derived via immunoSEQ multiplex PCR, lists solely in-frame clones and lacks some. The sample includes about 40,000 clones, 76% of them seen just once. The record originates from a study of memory CD4+ T cells and cytomegalovirus serostatus. Regarding the study as a whole: About 40% of the roughly 160 known CMV-associated TCRbeta sequences appeared in CD4+ memory. Repertoires predicted CMV serostatus with median bootstrapped AUC of around 0.95.

Germline CDR1 and CDR2: SGHNT and YYREEE (reference sequence). This CDR3 region has 16 residues. Trimming stripped 0 bases from V and 7 bases from J, with 20 bases between. V gene TRBV5-4 combines with J gene TRBJ2-7; possibly TRBD2 for D (7 bases). The receptor was isolated from an adult in good health and CMV-seronegative. Sequenced: memory CD4+ T cells from blood. CDR3 residues: CASSLASAGAPREQYF. In DNA form, the CDR3 reads TGTGCCAGCAGCTTGGCCAGCGCGGGGGCCCCTCGAGAGCAGTACTTC.